This T cell receptor (beta chain) came from a study of blood T cells in healthy people across ages. Then a second PCR, running roughly 6 to 12 cycles, was carried out with a sample-barcoded 5' primer and a J-beta primer mix. TCRdb reanalysed the 5' RACE reads using MiXCR and keeps one entry per CDR3 protein. The sample carries roughly 2 million distinct CDR3 sequences, 49% recorded once. Each sample yielded at least 6 micrograms of PBMC total RNA. Trimming pared 0 bases from V and 5 bases from J, leaving 26 bases between. The CDR3 runs 19 residues. Germline CDR1 and CDR2: SGHRS and YFSETQ. Material for sequencing was blood. The chain recombines TRBV5-1 with TRBJ2-5; unclear D gene. The receptor's source is a woman aged 40 to 50 in good health. The CDR3 here is CASSLANRTVGLGKETQYF. The DNA of the CDR3 is TGCGCCAGCAGCTTGGCCAATAGAACTGTAGGTTTGGGTAAGGAGACCCAGTACTTC.